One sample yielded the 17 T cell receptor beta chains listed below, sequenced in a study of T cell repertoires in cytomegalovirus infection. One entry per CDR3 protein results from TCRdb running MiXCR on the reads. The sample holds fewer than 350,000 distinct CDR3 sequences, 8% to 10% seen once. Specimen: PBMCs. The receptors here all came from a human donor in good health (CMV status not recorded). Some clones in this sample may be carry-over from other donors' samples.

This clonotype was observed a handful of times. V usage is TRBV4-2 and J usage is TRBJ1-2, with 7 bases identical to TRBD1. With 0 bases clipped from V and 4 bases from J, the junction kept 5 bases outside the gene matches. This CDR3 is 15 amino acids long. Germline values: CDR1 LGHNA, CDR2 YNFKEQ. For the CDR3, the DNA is TGTGCCAGCAGCCAAGATAAGGGGGCTGGCTATGGCTACACCTTC. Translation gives CASSQDKGAGYGYTF.

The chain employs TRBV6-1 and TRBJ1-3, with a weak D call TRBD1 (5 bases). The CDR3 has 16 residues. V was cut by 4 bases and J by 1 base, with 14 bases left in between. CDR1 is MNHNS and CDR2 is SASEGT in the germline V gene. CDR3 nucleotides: TGTGCCAGCAGTGCGGGACGGATGAGTTCTGGAAACACCATATATTTT. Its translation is CASSAGRMSSGNTIYF.

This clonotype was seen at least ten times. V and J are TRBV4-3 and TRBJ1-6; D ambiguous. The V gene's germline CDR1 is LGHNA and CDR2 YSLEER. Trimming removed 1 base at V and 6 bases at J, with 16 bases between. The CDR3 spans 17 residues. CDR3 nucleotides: TGCGCCAGCAGCCAAGCTACCCCCACCACCCTTAATTCACCCCTCCACTTT. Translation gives CASSQATPTTLNSPLHF.

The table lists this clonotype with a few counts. The CDR3 bases are TGTGCCAGCAGTCTGACTAGCGGGAGTGGAAATGAGCAGTTCTTC. Residues: CASSLTSGSGNEQFF. The chain carries TRBV6-1 and TRBJ2-1; 12 nucleotides match TRBD2. Germline V gene sequence: CDR1 MNHNS, CDR2 SASEGT. After removal of 5 bases from V and 7 bases from J, the junction contained 6 bases not matched to a gene. The CDR3 runs 15 residues.

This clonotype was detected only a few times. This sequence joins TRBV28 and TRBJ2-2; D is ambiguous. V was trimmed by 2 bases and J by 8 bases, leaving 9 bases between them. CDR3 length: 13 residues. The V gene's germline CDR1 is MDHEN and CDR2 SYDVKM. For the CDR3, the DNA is TGTGCCAGCAGTTTACTTGTTGGGGGGGAGCTGTTTTTT. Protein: CASSLLVGGELFF.

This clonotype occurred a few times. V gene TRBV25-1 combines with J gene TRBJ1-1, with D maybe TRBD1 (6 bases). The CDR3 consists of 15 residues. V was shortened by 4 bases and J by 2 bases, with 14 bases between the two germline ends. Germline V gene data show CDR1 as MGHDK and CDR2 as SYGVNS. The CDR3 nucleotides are TGTGCCAGCAGTGGGGGGGGGGCGAGAAACACTGAAGCTTTCTTT. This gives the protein CASSGGGARNTEAFF. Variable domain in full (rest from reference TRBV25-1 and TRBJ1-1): EADIYQTPRYLVIGTGKKITLECSQTMGHDKMYWYQQDPGMELHLIHYSYGVNSTEKGDLSSESTVSRIRTEHFPLTLESARPSHTSQYLCASSGGGARNTEAFFGQGTRLTVV.

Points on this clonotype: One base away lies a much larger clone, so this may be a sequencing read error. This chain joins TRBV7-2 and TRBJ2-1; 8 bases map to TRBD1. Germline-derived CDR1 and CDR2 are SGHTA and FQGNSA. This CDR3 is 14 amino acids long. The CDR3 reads CASSPGQANNKQFF. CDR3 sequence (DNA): TGTGCCAGCAGCCCGGGACAGGCGAACAATAAGCAGTTCTTC.

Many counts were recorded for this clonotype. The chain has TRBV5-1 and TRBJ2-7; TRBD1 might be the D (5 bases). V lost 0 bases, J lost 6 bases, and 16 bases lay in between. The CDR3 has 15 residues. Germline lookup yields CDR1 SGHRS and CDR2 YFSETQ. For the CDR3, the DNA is TGCGCCAGCAGCTTGGAGTACATGGGGCAAGGCGAGCAGTACTTC. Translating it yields CASSLEYMGQGEQYF. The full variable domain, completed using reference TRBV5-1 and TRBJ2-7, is KAGVTQTPRYLIKTRGQQVTLSCSPISGHRSVSWYQQTPGQGLQFLFEYFSETQRNKGNFPGRFSGRQFSNSRSEMNVSTLELGDSALYLCASSLEYMGQGEQYFGPGTRLTVT.

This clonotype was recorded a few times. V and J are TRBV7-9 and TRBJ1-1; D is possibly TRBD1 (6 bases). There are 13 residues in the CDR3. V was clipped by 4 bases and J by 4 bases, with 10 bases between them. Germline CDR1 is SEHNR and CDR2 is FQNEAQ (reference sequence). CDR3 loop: CASSWQGTTEAFF. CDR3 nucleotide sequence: TGTGCCAGCAGCTGGCAGGGGACCACTGAAGCTTTCTTT.

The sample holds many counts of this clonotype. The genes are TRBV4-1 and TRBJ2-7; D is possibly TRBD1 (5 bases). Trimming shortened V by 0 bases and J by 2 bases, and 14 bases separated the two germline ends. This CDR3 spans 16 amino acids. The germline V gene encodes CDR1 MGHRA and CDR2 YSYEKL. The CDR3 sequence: CASSQDLTAMAYEQYF. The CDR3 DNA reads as TGCGCCAGCAGCCAAGACCTGACAGCCATGGCCTACGAGCAGTACTTC.

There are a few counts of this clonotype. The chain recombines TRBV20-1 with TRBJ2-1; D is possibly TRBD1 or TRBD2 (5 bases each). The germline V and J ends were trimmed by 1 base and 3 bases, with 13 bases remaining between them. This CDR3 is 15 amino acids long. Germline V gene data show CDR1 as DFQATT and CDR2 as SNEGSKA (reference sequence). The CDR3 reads CSARGYGAIYNEQFF. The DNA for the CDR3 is TGCAGTGCTAGAGGTTACGGGGCAATCTACAATGAGCAGTTCTTC.

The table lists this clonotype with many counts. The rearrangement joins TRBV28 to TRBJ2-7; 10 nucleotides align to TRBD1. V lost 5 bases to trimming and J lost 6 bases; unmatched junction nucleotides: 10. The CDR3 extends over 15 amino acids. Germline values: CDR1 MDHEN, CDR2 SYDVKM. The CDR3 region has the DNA TGTGCCAGCAGTGGTCGGGGACAGGGGTTTCTCGAGCAGTACTTC. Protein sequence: CASSGRGQGFLEQYF.

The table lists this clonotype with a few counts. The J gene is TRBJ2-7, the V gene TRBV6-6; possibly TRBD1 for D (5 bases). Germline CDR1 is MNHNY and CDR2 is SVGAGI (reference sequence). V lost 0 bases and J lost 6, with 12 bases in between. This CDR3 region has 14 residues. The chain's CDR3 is CASSYSTTVAEQYF. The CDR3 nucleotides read TGTGCCAGCAGTTACTCGACGACAGTGGCCGAGCAGTACTTC.

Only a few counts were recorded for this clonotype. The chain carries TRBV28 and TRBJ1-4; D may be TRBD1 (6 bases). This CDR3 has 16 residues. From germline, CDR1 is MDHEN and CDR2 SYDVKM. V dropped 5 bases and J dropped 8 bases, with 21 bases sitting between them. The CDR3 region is CASSPQGSKQGEKLFF. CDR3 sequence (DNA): TGTGCCAGCAGTCCACAGGGATCTAAGCAAGGGGAAAAACTGTTTTTT. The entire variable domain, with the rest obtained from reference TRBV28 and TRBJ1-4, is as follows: DVKVTQSSRYLVKRTGEKVFLECVQDMDHENMFWYRQDPGLGLRLIYFSYDVKMKEKGDIPEGYSVSREKKERFSLILESASTNQTSMYLCASSPQGSKQGEKLFFGSGTQLSVL.

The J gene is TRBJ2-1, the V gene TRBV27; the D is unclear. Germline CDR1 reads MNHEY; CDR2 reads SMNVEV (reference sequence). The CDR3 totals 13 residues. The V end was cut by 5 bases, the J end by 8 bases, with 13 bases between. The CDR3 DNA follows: TGTGCCAGCAGTGCCCCCCCCCCTTATGAGCAGTTCTTC. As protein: CASSAPPPYEQFF.

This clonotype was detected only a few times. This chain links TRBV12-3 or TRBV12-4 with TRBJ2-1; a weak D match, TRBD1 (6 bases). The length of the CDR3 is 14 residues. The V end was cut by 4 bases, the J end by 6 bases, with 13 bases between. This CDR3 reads CASSSTGFRNEQFF. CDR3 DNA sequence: TGTGCCAGCAGTTCGACAGGTTTTCGCAATGAGCAGTTCTTC.

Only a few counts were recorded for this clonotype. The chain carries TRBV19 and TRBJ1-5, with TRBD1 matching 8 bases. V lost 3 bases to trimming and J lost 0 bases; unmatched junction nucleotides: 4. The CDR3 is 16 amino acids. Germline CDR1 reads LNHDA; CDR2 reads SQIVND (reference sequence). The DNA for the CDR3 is TGTGCCAGTAGTATCGACAGGGGTTTTAGCAATCAGCCCCAGCATTTT. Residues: CASSIDRGFSNQPQHF.